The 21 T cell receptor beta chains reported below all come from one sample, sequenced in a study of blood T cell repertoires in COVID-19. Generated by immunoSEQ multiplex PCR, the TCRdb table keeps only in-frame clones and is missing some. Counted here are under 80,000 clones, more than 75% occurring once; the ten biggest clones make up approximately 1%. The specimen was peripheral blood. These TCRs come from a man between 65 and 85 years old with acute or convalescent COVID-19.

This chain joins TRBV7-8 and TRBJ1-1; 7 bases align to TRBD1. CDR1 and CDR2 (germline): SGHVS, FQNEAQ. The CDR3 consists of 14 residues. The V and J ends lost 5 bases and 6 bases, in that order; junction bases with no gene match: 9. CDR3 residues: CASSRTFQGAEAFF. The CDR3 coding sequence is TGTGCCAGCAGCCGTACCTTTCAGGGGGCTGAAGCTTTCTTT.

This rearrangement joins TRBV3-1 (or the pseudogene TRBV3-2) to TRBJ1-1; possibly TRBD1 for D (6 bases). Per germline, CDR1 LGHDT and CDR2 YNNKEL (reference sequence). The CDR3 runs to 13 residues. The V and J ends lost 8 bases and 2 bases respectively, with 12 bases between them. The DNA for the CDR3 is TGTGCCAGCGCAGGGGACCCTAACACTGAAGCTTTCTTT. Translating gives CASAGDPNTEAFF.

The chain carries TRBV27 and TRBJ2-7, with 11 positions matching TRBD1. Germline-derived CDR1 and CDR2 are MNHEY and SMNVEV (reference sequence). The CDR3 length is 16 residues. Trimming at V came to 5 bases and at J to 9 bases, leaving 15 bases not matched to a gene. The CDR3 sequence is CASSREGTGGSGRQYF. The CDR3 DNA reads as TGTGCCAGCAGTAGGGAAGGGACAGGGGGATCCGGACGGCAGTACTTC.

The CDR3 loop is CASSVSAGTSGGGQYF. The CDR3 region has the DNA TGTGCCAGCAGCGTATCAGCCGGGACTAGCGGAGGGGGGCAGTACTTC. The V gene is TRBV9, the J gene TRBJ2-7, with TRBD2 matching 11 bases. This CDR3 is 16 amino acids long. Germline lookup yields CDR1 SGDLS and CDR2 YYNGEE. V lost 1 base to trimming and J lost 9 bases; unmatched junction nucleotides: 12.

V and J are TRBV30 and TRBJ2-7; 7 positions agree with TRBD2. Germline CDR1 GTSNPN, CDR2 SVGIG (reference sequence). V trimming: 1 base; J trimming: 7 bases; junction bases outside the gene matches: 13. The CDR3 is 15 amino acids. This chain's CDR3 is CAWSGMAGELREQYF. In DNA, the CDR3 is TGTGCCTGGAGTGGTATGGCGGGGGAGTTGAGAGAGCAGTACTTC.

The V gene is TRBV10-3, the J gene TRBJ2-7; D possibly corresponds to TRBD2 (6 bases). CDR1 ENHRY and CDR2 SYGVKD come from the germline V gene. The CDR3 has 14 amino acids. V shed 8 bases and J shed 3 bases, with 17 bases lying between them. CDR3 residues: CAIRGEGTIYEQYF. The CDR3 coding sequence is TGTGCCATCCGCGGGGAAGGAACTATCTACGAGCAGTACTTC.

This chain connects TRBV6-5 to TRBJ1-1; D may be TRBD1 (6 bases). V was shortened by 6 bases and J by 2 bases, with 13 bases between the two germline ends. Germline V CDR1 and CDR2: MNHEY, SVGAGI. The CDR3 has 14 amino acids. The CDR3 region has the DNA TGTGCCAGCAGCGGGACATCGGGAAACACTGAAGCTTTCTTT. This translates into CASSGTSGNTEAFF.

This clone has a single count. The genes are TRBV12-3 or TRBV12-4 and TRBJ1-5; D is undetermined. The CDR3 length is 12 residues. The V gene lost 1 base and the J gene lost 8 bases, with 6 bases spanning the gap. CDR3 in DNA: TGTGCCAGCAGTTTAGTAGTTGAGCCCCAGCATTTT. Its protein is CASSLVVEPQHF.

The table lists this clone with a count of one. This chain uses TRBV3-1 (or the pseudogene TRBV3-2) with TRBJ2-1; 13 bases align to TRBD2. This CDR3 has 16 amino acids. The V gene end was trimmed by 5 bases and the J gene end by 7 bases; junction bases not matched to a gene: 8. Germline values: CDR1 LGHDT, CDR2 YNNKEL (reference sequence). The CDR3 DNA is TGTGCCAGCAGCAGACGGACTAGCGGGAGAGGTAATGAGCAGTTCTTC. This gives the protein CASSRRTSGRGNEQFF.

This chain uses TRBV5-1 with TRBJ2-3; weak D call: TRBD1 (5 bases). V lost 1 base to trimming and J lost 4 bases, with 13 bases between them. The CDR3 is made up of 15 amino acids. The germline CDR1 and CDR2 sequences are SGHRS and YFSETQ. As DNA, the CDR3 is TGCGCCAGCAGCTTGATGGCAGGGTCCGCAGATACGCAGTATTTT. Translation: CASSLMAGSADTQYF.

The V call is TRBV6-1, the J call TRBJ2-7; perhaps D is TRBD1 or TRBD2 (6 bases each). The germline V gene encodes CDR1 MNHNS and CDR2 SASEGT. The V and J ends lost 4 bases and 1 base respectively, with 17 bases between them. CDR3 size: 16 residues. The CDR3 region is CASSAAGGQPSYEQYF. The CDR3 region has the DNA TGTGCCAGCAGTGCAGCGGGCGGACAGCCTTCCTACGAGCAGTACTTC.

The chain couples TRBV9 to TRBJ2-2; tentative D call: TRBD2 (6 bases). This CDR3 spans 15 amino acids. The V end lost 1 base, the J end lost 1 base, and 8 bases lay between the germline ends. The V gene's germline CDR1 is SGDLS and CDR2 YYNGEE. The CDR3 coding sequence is TGTGCCAGCAGCGTAAGTAGCGGGAACACCGGGGAGCTGTTTTTT. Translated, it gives CASSVSSGNTGELFF.

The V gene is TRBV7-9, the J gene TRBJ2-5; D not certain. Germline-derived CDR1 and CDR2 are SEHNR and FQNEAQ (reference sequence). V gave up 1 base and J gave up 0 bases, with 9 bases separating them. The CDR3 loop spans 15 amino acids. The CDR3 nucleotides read TGTGCCAGCAGCTTAGGGAGTCAGAACCAAGAGACCCAGTACTTC. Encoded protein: CASSLGSQNQETQYF.

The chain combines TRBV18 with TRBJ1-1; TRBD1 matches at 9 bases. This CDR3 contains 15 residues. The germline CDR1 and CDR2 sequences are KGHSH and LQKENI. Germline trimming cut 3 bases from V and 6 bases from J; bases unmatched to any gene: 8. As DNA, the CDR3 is TGTGCCAGCTCACCCCCTGGGACAGGGCCCGCTGAAGCTTTCTTT. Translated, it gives CASSPPGTGPAEAFF.

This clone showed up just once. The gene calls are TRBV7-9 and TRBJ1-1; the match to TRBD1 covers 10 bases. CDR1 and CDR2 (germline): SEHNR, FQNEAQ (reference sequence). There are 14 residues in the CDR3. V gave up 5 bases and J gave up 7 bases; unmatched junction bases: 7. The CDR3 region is CASSLGQGVGEAFF. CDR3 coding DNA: TGTGCCAGCAGCCTCGGACAGGGGGTAGGTGAAGCTTTCTTT.

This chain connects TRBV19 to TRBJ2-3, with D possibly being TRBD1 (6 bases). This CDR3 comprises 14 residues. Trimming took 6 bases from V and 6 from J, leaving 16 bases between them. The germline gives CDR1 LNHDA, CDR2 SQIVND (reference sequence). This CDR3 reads CASRRVGAGDTQYF. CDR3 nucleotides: TGTGCCAGTAGACGCGTGGGGGCCGGTGATACGCAGTATTTT.

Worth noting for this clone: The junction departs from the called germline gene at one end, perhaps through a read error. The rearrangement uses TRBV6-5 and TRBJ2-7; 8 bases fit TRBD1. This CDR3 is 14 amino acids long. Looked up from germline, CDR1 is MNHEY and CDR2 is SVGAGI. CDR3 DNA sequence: TGTGCCGGCAGGACAGGGTATGATTCCTACGAGCAGTACTTC. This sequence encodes CAGRTGYDSYEQYF.

CDR3 region: CASSQDQGFQPQHF. The CDR3 DNA sequence: TGCGCCAGCAGCCAAGATCAGGGGTTCCAGCCCCAGCATTTT. The chain is built from TRBV4-1 and TRBJ1-5, with D possibly being TRBD1 (6 bases). V lost 0 bases and J 7 bases, leaving 10 bases between the germline ends. The CDR3 totals 14 residues. Germline V gives CDR1 MGHRA, CDR2 YSYEKL.

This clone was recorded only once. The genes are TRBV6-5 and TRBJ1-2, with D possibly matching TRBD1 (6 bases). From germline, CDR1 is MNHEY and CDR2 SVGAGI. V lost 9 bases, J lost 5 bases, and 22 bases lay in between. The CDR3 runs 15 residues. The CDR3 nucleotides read TGTGCCAGTCAGTTACTTGGGGGCGCAAAATATGGCTACACCTTC. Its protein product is CASQLLGGAKYGYTF.

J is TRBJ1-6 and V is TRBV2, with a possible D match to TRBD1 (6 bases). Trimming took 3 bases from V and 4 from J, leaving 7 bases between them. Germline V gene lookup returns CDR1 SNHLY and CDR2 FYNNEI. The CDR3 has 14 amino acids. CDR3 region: CASSDGTYNSPLHF. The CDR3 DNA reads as TGTGCCAGCAGTGATGGGACATATAATTCACCCCTCCACTTT. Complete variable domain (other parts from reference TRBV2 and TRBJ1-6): EPEVTQTPSHQVTQMGQEVILRCVPISNHLYFYWYRQILGQKVEFLVSFYNNEISEKSEIFDDQFSVERPDGSNFTLKIRSTKLEDSAMYFCASSDGTYNSPLHFGNGTRLTVT.

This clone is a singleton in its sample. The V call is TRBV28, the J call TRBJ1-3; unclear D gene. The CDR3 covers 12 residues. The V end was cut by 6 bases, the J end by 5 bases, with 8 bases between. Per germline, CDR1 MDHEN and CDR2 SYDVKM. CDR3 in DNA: TGTGCCAGCAGCCAACTTAGAAACACCATATATTTT. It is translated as CASSQLRNTIYF.